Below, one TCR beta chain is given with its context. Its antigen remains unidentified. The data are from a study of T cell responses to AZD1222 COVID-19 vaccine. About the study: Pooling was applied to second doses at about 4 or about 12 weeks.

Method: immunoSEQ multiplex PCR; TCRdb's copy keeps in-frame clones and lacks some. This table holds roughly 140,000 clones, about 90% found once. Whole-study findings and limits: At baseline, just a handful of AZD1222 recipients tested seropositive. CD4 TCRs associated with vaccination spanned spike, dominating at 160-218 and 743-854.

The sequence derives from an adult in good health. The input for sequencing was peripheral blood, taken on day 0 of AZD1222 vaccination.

Here the CDR3 reads CASGRDRARNEQFF. In DNA form, the CDR3 reads TGTGCCAGTGGGAGGGACAGGGCTCGCAATGAGCAGTTCTTC. The rearrangement uses TRBV19 and TRBJ2-1; 9 bases are shared with TRBD1. The CDR3 totals 14 residues. Per germline, CDR1 LNHDA and CDR2 SQIVND (reference sequence). V dropped 8 bases and J dropped 6; count of bases not matched to a gene: 8.